This T cell receptor (beta chain) was captured in a study of blood T cell repertoires in COVID-19. On the study more broadly: COVID-19 samples collected from the United States, Italy and Spain covered acute and convalescent phases. PBMCs, B-cell-depleted T cells, or T cells provided the cDNA or gDNA that made up the material.

Here immunoSEQ multiplex PCR was the method, and the copy in TCRdb shows in-frame clones only, minus some. The table lists around 260,000 clones, about nine tenths of them singletons. CDR3 size: 15 residues. Germline assignment: CDR1 SGDLS and CDR2 YYNGEE. The V gene lost 4 bases and the J gene lost 0 bases, with 11 bases spanning the gap. V gene TRBV9 combines with J gene TRBJ1-3; D may be TRBD1 (5 bases). The sequence came from a woman in her twenties or thirties with active or convalescent COVID-19. Sequencing was done on a sample of peripheral blood. The CDR3 sequence: CASSSLTDSGNTIYF. For the CDR3, the DNA is TGTGCCAGCAGCTCCCTGACAGACTCTGGAAACACCATATATTTT.